These T cell receptor beta chains were read from a single sample in a study of STAT3 mutations in large granular lymphocyte leukemia. Profiling relied on immunoSEQ multiplex PCR, and the TCRdb table lists in-frame clones only, not all of them. The sample holds about 13,000 clones; roughly nine tenths are singletons and the top ten take around 35%. Sequencing was done on a sample of peripheral blood mononuclear cells. The receptors derive from a man aged 40-55 years with T-cell large granular lymphocyte leukemia. Some clones in this sample may be carry-over from other donors' samples. CDR3s include the opening cysteine and the closing phenylalanine or tryptophan. Fields, in order: D gene, J gene, clone size, V gene, CDR3 DNA, CDR3 protein. A D gene is named only where the DNA matches it firmly. Only part of the rows carry a size: once, few, many, or a class if the clone is expanded.

NA	TRBJ1-5	NA	TRBV4-2	TGTGCCAGCAAGCAGGGAAATCAGCCCCAGCATTTT	CASKQGNQPQHF
TRBD1	TRBJ2-7	once	TRBV5-1	TGCGCCAGCAGCGTGGGACAGGGGTCCTACGAGCAGTACTTC	CASSVGQGSYEQYF
NA	TRBJ1-5	NA	TRBV10-3	TGTGCCATCAGTCCCCTGGAGGATCAGCCCCAGCATTTT	CAISPLEDQPQHF
NA	TRBJ1-5	NA	TRBV4-1	TGCGCCAGCAGCCCTGGACGGGCTAATCAGCCCCAGCATTTT	CASSPGRANQPQHF
TRBD1	TRBJ1-2	few	TRBV6-1	TGTGCCAGCAGTGAAGCGCAGCGGGACAGGACCTTC	CASSEAQRDRTF
NA	TRBJ1-2	NA	TRBV19	TGTGCCAGTACCCCGGGGGGGTTCGTCTCTGGCTACACCTTC	CASTPGGFVSGYTF
TRBD1	TRBJ2-7	NA	TRBV18	TGTGCCAGCTCACCCTCGACAGGGAAGGAGGCCTACGAGCAGTACTTC	CASSPSTGKEAYEQYF
NA	TRBJ1-6	NA	TRBV2	TGTGCCAGCACTATAAGGACGGAGGTTTATAATTCACCCCTCCACTTT	CASTIRTEVYNSPLHF
NA	TRBJ2-3	NA	TRBV7-6	TGTGCCAGCAGCCCTCAAGATACGCAGTATTTT	CASSPQDTQYF
TRBD1	TRBJ1-2	NA	TRBV7-9	TGTGCCAGCAGAGAGGCAGGGGGAGAGAGCTATGGCTACACCTTC	CASREAGGESYGYTF
NA	TRBJ2-7	NA	TRBV6-1	TGTGCCAGCAAAGTGGCGTACGAGCAGTACTTC	CASKVAYEQYF
NA	TRBJ1-5	NA	TRBV4-2	TGTGCCAGCAGCCAAGATACGGGTCAGCCCCAGCATTTT	CASSQDTGQPQHF
NA	TRBJ1-2	once	TRBV5-4	TGTGCCAGCAGTCCCCCCCTCAACTATGGCTACACCTTC	CASSPPLNYGYTF
NA	TRBJ2-3	NA	TRBV7-9	TGTGCCAGCAGCTTCGGAACTCAGGGAGTGTCGCAGTATTTT	CASSFGTQGVSQYF